This paragraph reports one TCR beta chain. CDR3 length: 17 amino acids. Germline lookup yields CDR1 LGHNA and CDR2 YNFKEQ. Trimming took 0 bases from V and 3 from J; bases not matched to a gene: 6. The data originate from a study of T cell changes during pregnancy in multiple sclerosis. The repertoire was sequenced with immunoSEQ multiplex PCR; TCRdb's copy has only in-frame clones and lacks some. The top ten clones hold roughly 1.4% of a sample with roughly 69,000 clones, approximately 89% of them seen once. This clonotype was sampled from a female donor with multiple sclerosis, enrolled in a pregnancy study. The V call is TRBV4-2, the J call TRBJ2-2; 8 nucleotides align to TRBD2. Sample: peripheral blood, taken in the second trimester of pregnancy. The CDR3 region is CASSQDGGGVDTGELFF. In DNA form, the CDR3 reads TGTGCCAGCAGCCAAGACGGGGGGGGCGTGGACACCGGGGAGCTGTTTTTT.